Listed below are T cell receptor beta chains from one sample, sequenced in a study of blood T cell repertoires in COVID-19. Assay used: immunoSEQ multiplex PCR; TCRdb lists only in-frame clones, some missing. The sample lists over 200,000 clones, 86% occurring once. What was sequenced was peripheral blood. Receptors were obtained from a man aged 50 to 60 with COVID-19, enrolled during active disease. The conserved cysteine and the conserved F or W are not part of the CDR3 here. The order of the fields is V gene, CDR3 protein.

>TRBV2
ASSAPLAGLQETQY
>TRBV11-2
ASSRAGENYEQY
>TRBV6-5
ASSTLAGGYEQY
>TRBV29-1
SVEIGGADTQY
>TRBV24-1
ATSVFRGLDTEAF
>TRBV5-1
ASSLPGQGEQF
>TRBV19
ASSPRGSGNTIY
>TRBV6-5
ASSYSGQGLNEAF
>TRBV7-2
DSAGGHTEQF
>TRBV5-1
ASSRDRGHATNEKLF
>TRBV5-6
ASSLWGAEAF
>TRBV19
ASSLGTPNTGELF
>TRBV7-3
ASSLSPGQGYEQY
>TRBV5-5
ASSLAVTTNTGELF
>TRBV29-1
SVDTTGLSEKLF
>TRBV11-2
ASSLATENRYEQY
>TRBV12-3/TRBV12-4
ASTGILGTEAF
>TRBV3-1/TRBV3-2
ASSQWTGGETQY
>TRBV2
ASSEAAANPAKNIQY
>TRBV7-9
ASSARDRNYNEQF
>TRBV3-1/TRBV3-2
ASSQGGLAGFYEQY
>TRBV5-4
ASSFQGADQPQH
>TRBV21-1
ASSTPQGTRTSGRFCYEQY
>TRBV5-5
ASSFRQGTDTQY
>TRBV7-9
ASSPRTGGVEAF
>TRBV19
ASSIDRNYGYT
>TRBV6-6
ASSYGLSSYNSPLH
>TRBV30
AWSFPGGANYGYT
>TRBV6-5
ASSSPSSGRINEQF
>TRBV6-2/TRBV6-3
ASSYRQGRGYT
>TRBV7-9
ASSLGQGYATNEKLF
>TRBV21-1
ASSKSTDSRDSLSGYT
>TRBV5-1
ASSLSGDNQPQH
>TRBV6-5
ASSLTGLEPQH
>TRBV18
ASSLNRGPNEKLF
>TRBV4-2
ASSQAMGQTYSEQF
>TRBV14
ASSQGRSPLH
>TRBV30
AWSLRQPNEKLF
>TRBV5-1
ASSLGLAGGIPFEQY
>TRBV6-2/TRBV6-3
ASSYEAGGATGELF
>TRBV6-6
ASSDRDWQPQH
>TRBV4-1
ASSRLQGSSYEQY
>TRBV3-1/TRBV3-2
ASSQEGVRSSYNSPLH
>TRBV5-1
ASSLVIQPGEQY
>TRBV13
ASSPSGSTETQY
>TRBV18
ASSPLPMTGTEQY
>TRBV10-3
AISESTGGETQY
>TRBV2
ASMKRDRNDEQF
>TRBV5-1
ASRELATDTGELF
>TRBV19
ASTWGQPAREKLF
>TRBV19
ASSMGQGFLANYGYT
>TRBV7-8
ASSLARTGNSPLH
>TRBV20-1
SASRGFDNEQF
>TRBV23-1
ASRSPRLQH
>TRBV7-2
ASSLAFDRAADTQY
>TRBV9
ASSVEASDTDTQY
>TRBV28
ASTVSNEKLF
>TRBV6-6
ASSPKGETSGKETQY